A single T cell receptor beta chain is shown here with its context. This sample is drawn from a study of cytomegalovirus exposure and HLA in healthy donors. The study ran its PCR with 60 Vbeta and 13 Jbeta primers. The method was immunoSEQ multiplex PCR; TCRdb's version includes in-frame clones alone and lacks a portion of them. Of approximately 190,000 clones in the sample, approximately 78% were seen once. CDR3 length: 18 amino acids. Germline loops: CDR1 MNHEY, CDR2 SMNVEV (reference sequence). After removal of 2 bases from V and 7 bases from J, the junction contained 14 bases not matched to a gene.

V is TRBV27 and J is TRBJ1-1; the match to TRBD1 covers 12 bases. Sequenced: PBMCs. This clonotype was sampled from a woman aged 18-29 years in good health and CMV-seronegative. CDR3 sequence (DNA): TGTGCCAGCAGTTTAGGGGCCCCCTGGGACAGGGGGCCGATTGAAGCTTTCTTT. Translation: CASSLGAPWDRGPIEAFF.